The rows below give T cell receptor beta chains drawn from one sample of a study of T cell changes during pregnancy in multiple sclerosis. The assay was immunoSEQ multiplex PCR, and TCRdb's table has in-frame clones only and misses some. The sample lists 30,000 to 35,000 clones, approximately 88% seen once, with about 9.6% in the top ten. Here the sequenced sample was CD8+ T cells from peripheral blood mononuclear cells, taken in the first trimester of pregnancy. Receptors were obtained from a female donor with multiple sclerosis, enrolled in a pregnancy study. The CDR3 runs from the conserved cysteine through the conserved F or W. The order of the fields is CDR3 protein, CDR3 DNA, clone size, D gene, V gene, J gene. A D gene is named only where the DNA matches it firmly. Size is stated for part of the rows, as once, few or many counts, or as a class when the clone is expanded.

CDR3aa: CASSWDRNTEAFF; CDR3nt: TGTGCCAGCAGCTGGGACAGGAACACTGAAGCTTTCTTT; abundance: once; d_gene: TRBD1; v_gene: TRBV7-2; j_gene: TRBJ1-1
CDR3aa: CASSGGLSGGLNEQFF; CDR3nt: TGTGCCAGCAGCGGGGGACTAAGCGGGGGGTTAAATGAGCAGTTCTTC; abundance: once; d_gene: TRBD2; v_gene: TRBV7-6; j_gene: TRBJ2-1
CDR3aa: CASSLEAGLGQYF; CDR3nt: TGTGCCAGCAGCTTGGAAGCGGGCCTAGGGCAGTATTTT; abundance: .; d_gene: .; v_gene: TRBV5-4; j_gene: TRBJ2-3
CDR3aa: CASSDIDSGEQFF; CDR3nt: TGTGCCAGCAGTGACATCGACAGTGGTGAGCAGTTCTTC; abundance: .; d_gene: .; v_gene: TRBV6-4; j_gene: TRBJ2-1
CDR3aa: CASVTGYSPLHF; CDR3nt: TGTGCCAGCGTCACAGGATATTCACCCCTCCACTTT; abundance: once; d_gene: .; v_gene: TRBV2; j_gene: TRBJ1-6
CDR3aa: CASSIAGTGVEQYF; CDR3nt: TGTGCCAGTAGTATCGCCGGGACAGGGGTCGAGCAGTACTTC; abundance: .; d_gene: TRBD1; v_gene: TRBV19; j_gene: TRBJ2-7
CDR3aa: CASSPSALADFVEFF; CDR3nt: TGCGCCAGCAGCCCATCCGCCCTAGCTGATTTCGTGGAGTTCTTC; abundance: .; d_gene: .; v_gene: TRBV4-1; j_gene: TRBJ2-1
CDR3aa: CASSILAGNEQFF; CDR3nt: TGTGCCAGTAGTATCCTAGCGGGAAATGAGCAGTTCTTC; abundance: .; d_gene: TRBD2; v_gene: TRBV19; j_gene: TRBJ2-1
CDR3aa: CASLSNTEAFF; CDR3nt: TGTGCCAGCCTGTCGAACACTGAAGCTTTCTTT; abundance: .; d_gene: .; v_gene: TRBV7-6; j_gene: TRBJ1-1
CDR3aa: CASSALTEAFF; CDR3nt: TGTGCCAGCAGCGCGCTCACTGAAGCTTTCTTT; abundance: .; d_gene: .; v_gene: TRBV5-6; j_gene: TRBJ1-1
CDR3aa: CASSDSPNYGYTF; CDR3nt: TGTGCCAGCAGTGACAGCCCGAACTATGGCTACACCTTC; abundance: few; d_gene: .; v_gene: TRBV6-4; j_gene: TRBJ1-2
CDR3aa: CASSLRQDTEAFF; CDR3nt: TGTGCCAGCAGCTTAAGGCAAGACACTGAAGCTTTCTTT; abundance: once; d_gene: .; v_gene: TRBV7-3; j_gene: TRBJ1-1
CDR3aa: CASSQGGSGGRTGELFF; CDR3nt: TGCGCCAGCAGCCAAGGGGGTAGCGGGGGCCGAACCGGGGAGCTGTTTTTT; abundance: .; d_gene: TRBD2; v_gene: TRBV4-3; j_gene: TRBJ2-2
CDR3aa: CASSPEQGALGQPQHF; CDR3nt: TGTGCCAGCAGCCCTGAACAGGGGGCGCTGGGTCAGCCCCAGCATTTT; abundance: .; d_gene: TRBD1; v_gene: TRBV28; j_gene: TRBJ1-5
CDR3aa: CASSDGTSDYNEQFF; CDR3nt: TGTGCCAGCAGTGACGGGACTAGCGACTACAATGAGCAGTTCTTC; abundance: medium-sized; d_gene: TRBD2; v_gene: TRBV6-4; j_gene: TRBJ2-1
CDR3aa: CAWSVGQDSPLHF; CDR3nt: TGTGCCTGGAGTGTTGGGCAGGATTCACCCCTCCACTTT; abundance: once; d_gene: .; v_gene: TRBV30; j_gene: TRBJ1-6
CDR3aa: CASSSAEASTDTQYF; CDR3nt: TGTGCCAGCAGTTCAGCGGAAGCTAGCACAGATACGCAGTATTTT; abundance: .; d_gene: .; v_gene: TRBV6-4; j_gene: TRBJ2-3
CDR3aa: CATPGSKGLAVYEQYF; CDR3nt: TGTGCCACGCCGGGATCGAAGGGACTAGCGGTATACGAGCAGTACTTC; abundance: .; d_gene: TRBD2; v_gene: TRBV28; j_gene: TRBJ2-7
CDR3aa: CASSQDPGNEKLFF; CDR3nt: TGTGCCAGCAGCCAAGATCCGGGGAATGAAAAACTGTTTTTT; abundance: once; d_gene: .; v_gene: TRBV4-2; j_gene: TRBJ1-4
CDR3aa: CAITDRASGNTIYF; CDR3nt: TGTGCCATCACGGACAGGGCCTCTGGAAACACCATATATTTT; abundance: .; d_gene: TRBD1; v_gene: TRBV10-3; j_gene: TRBJ1-3
CDR3aa: CASTWGGYSNQPQHF; CDR3nt: TGTGCCAGCACCTGGGGCGGTTATAGCAATCAGCCCCAGCATTTT; abundance: .; d_gene: .; v_gene: TRBV28; j_gene: TRBJ1-5
CDR3aa: CASRPQGAEGTDTQYF; CDR3nt: TGCGCCAGCAGGCCACAGGGGGCGGAAGGCACAGATACGCAGTATTTT; abundance: .; d_gene: TRBD1; v_gene: TRBV5-1; j_gene: TRBJ2-3
CDR3aa: CASSERTSSYEQYF; CDR3nt: TGTGCCAGCAGTGAGAGGACTAGCTCCTACGAGCAGTACTTC; abundance: .; d_gene: TRBD2; v_gene: TRBV2; j_gene: TRBJ2-7
CDR3aa: CASSLLEYKTQYF; CDR3nt: TGTGCCAGCAGCTTGTTAGAATATAAGACCCAGTACTTC; abundance: once; d_gene: .; v_gene: TRBV7-7; j_gene: TRBJ2-5